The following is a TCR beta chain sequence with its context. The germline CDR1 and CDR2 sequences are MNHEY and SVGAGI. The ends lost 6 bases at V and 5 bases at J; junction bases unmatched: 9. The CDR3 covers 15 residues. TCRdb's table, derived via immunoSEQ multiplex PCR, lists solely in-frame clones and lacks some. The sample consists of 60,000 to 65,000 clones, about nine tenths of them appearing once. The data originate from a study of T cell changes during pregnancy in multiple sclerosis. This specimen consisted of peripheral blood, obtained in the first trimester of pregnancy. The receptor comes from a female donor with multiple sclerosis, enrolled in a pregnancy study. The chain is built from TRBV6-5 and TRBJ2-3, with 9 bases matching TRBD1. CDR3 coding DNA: TGTGCCAGCAGCCCCGACAGGGGGATGGGAGATACGCAGTATTTT. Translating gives CASSPDRGMGDTQYF.